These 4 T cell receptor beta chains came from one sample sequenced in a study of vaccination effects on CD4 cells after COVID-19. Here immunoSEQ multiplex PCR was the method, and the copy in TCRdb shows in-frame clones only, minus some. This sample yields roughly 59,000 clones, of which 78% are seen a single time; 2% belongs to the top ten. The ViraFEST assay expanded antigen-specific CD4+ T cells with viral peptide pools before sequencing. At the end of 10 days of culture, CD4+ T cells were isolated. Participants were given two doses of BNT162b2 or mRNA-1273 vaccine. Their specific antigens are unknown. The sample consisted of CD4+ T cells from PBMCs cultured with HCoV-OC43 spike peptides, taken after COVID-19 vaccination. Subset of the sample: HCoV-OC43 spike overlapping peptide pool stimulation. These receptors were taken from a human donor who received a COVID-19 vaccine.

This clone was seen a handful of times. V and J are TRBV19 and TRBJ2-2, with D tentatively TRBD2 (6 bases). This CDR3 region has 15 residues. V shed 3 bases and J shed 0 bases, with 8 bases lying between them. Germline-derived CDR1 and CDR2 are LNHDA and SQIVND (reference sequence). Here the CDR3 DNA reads TGTGCCAGTAGTATGGGGGGATCGAACACCGGGGAGCTGTTTTTT. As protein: CASSMGGSNTGELFF.

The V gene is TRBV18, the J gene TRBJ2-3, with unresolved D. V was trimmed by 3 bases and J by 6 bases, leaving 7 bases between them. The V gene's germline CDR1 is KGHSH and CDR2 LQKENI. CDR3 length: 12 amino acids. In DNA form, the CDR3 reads TGTGCCAGCTCACCCTCACGGGATACGCAGTATTTT. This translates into CASSPSRDTQYF. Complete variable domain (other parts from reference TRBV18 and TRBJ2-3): NAGVMQNPRHLVRRRGQEARLRCSPMKGHSHVYWYRQLPEEGLKFMVYLQKENIIDESGMPKERFSAEFPKEGPSILRIQQVVRGDSAAYFCASSPSRDTQYFGPGTRLTVL.

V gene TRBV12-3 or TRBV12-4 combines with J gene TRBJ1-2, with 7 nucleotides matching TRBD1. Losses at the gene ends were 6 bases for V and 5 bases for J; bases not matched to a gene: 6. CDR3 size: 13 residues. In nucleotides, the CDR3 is TGTGCCAGCAGCGGGACAGCGATTTATGGCTACACCTTC. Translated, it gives CASSGTAIYGYTF.

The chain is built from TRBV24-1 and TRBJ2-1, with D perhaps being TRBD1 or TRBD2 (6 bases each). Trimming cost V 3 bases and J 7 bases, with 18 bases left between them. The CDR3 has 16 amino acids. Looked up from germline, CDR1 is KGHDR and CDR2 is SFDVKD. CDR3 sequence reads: CATSDPGAGGGNEQFF. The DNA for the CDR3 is TGTGCCACCAGTGATCCAGGGGCTGGAGGGGGGAATGAGCAGTTCTTC.